The 13 T cell receptor beta chains presented below share a single source sample, sequenced in a study of blood T cell repertoires in COVID-19. Sequenced by immunoSEQ multiplex PCR; TCRdb stores in-frame clones only, minus some. The repertoire holds fewer than 350,000 clones, roughly nine tenths seen once, with around 4% in the top ten. Source material: peripheral blood. The receptors shown here come from a woman aged 55-69 years with COVID-19, enrolled during active disease.

The chain employs TRBV5-5 and TRBJ1-4; D gene unclear. Trimming took off 2 bases at V and 0 bases at J, with 8 bases between the two ends. The CDR3 sequence is 15 residues long. Germline V gene lookup returns CDR1 SGHKS and CDR2 YYEKEE (reference sequence). CDR3 sequence: CASSFPRATNEKLFF. The CDR3 DNA reads TGTGCCAGCAGCTTCCCGCGTGCAACTAATGAAAAACTGTTTTTT.

V gene TRBV30 combines with J gene TRBJ1-2, with TRBD1 as a possible D gene (5 bases). This CDR3 is 13 amino acids long. Deletions cut 0 bases from V and 6 bases from J, with 11 bases between. CDR1 is GTSNPN, CDR2 SVGIG, per germline (reference sequence). As DNA, the CDR3 is TGTGCCTGGAGTGTTGGGAGGGGCAATGGCTACACCTTC. Translating gives CAWSVGRGNGYTF.

The rearrangement uses TRBV9 and TRBJ2-2, with a tentative D call TRBD1 (6 bases). The V end lost 4 bases, the J end lost 0 bases, and 13 bases lay between the germline ends. CDR3 size: 16 residues. Germline values: CDR1 SGDLS, CDR2 YYNGEE. This CDR3 reads CASSPRDNTNTGELFF. The CDR3 nucleotides read TGTGCCAGCAGCCCCCGGGACAATACGAACACCGGGGAGCTGTTTTTT.

The V call is TRBV30, the J call TRBJ1-5; D may be TRBD1 (6 bases). The CDR3 consists of 13 residues. V lost 5 bases and J lost 4, with 12 bases in between. Germline V gene data show CDR1 as GTSNPN and CDR2 as SVGIG (reference sequence). The CDR3, as DNA: TGTGCCTGGGGGAGGGGGGGAAATCAGCCCCAGCATTTT. This codes for CAWGRGGNQPQHF.

The gene calls are TRBV3-1 (or the pseudogene TRBV3-2) and TRBJ1-2, with D possibly TRBD1 on 5 matching bases. V lost 4 bases and J lost 3, with 15 bases in between. This CDR3 region has 15 residues. In germline, CDR1 is LGHDT, CDR2 YNNKEL (reference sequence). The CDR3 spells CASSLGGGSDYGYTF. CDR3 in DNA: TGTGCCAGCAGCCTCGGGGGGGGTAGCGACTATGGCTACACCTTC.

The chain has TRBV5-4 and TRBJ2-5; 9 bases are a match to TRBD2. V trimming: 1 base; J trimming: 1 base; junction bases outside the gene matches: 5. The CDR3 runs to 16 residues. The germline gives CDR1 SGHNT, CDR2 YYREEE (reference sequence). The DNA for the CDR3 is TGTGCCAGCAGCTTGTTTAGCGGGGGCCGCCAAGAGACCCAGTACTTC. Amino acid sequence: CASSLFSGGRQETQYF.

This clone was picked up one time. V gene TRBV20-1 combines with J gene TRBJ2-3; the match to TRBD1 covers 7 bases. CDR1 is DFQATT and CDR2 is SNEGSKA in the germline V gene (reference sequence). The CDR3 covers 11 residues. V dropped 5 bases and J dropped 14; count of bases not matched to a gene: 10. CDR3 nucleotides: TGCAGTGCTGACAGGGCCCCCAGAAGGTATTTT. Amino acids: CSADRAPRRYF.

This chain joins TRBV5-1 and TRBJ2-5, with D hard to call. V was pared by 0 bases and J by 1 base, with 13 bases between. The CDR3 contains 16 residues. CDR1 SGHRS and CDR2 YFSETQ come from the germline V gene. DNA for the CDR3: TGCGCCAGCAGCTTGGCCTTGTTACAGTCCCAAGAGACCCAGTACTTC. As protein: CASSLALLQSQETQYF.

The V gene is TRBV6-5, the J gene TRBJ1-5, with TRBD1 identical over 7 bases. Germline V gene data show CDR1 as MNHEY and CDR2 as SVGAGI. Losses at the gene ends were 5 bases for V and 6 bases for J; bases not matched to a gene: 10. The CDR3 consists of 15 residues. The CDR3: CASSPPGGGGQPQHF. The CDR3 DNA follows: TGTGCCAGCAGTCCGCCGGGAGGGGGCGGTCAGCCCCAGCATTTT.

The gene calls are TRBV10-1 and TRBJ1-2; D is possibly TRBD1 (6 bases). Trimming stripped 8 bases from V and 3 bases from J, with 13 bases between. The germline gives CDR1 WNHNN, CDR2 SYGVQD (reference sequence). This CDR3 spans 13 amino acids. This CDR3 is CASSDRTDYGYTF. The CDR3 nucleotides read TGCGCCAGCTCCGACAGGACGGACTATGGCTACACCTTC.

V and J are TRBV7-6 and TRBJ2-5; D perhaps matches TRBD1 (5 bases). The CDR3 spans 15 residues. In germline, CDR1 is SGHVS, CDR2 FNYEAQ. V lost 5 bases to trimming and J lost 1 base, with 14 bases between them. CDR3 in amino acids: CASSRSQGSQETQYF. The CDR3, as DNA: TGTGCCAGCAGCCGAAGCCAGGGTAGCCAAGAGACCCAGTACTTC.

The rearrangement uses TRBV6-1 and TRBJ2-7; 7 bases line up with TRBD1. The V gene's germline CDR1 is MNHNS and CDR2 SASEGT. This CDR3 is built from 15 residues. Trimming cost V 0 bases and J 0 bases; bases outside gene matches: 2. The CDR3 sequence is CASSEAGQSSYEQYF. The CDR3 DNA is TGTGCCAGCAGTGAAGCGGGACAGAGCTCCTACGAGCAGTACTTC.

The chain uses TRBV28 and TRBJ1-5; D gene uncertain. The CDR3 covers 15 residues. Trimming took off 6 bases at V and 4 bases at J, with 16 bases between the two ends. Germline loops: CDR1 MDHEN, CDR2 SYDVKM. CDR3 sequence reads: CASRLALGQNQPQHF. As DNA, the CDR3 is TGTGCCAGCAGACTAGCCCTCGGGCAGAATCAGCCCCAGCATTTT.